These 3 T cell receptor beta chains were sequenced from one sample in a study of blood T cell repertoires in COVID-19. The data were produced by immunoSEQ multiplex PCR, yet TCRdb's version contains in-frame clones alone and is incomplete. The top ten clones hold about 2.5% of a sample with approximately 210,000 clones, about 83% of them seen once. The sequenced material came from peripheral blood. The source is a woman between 35 and 50 years old with active or convalescent COVID-19.

The chain has TRBV12-3 or TRBV12-4 and TRBJ2-7, with TRBD2 matching over 7 bases. This CDR3 has 13 amino acids. The junction had 5 bases not matched to a gene; V was cut back by 0 bases and J by 9 bases. CDR3 sequence reads: CASSLASGTGQYF. DNA for the CDR3: TGTGCCAGCAGTTTAGCGAGCGGGACTGGGCAGTACTTC.

The genes are TRBV24-1 and TRBJ2-3; possible D gene TRBD1, 6 bases. CDR3 length equals 15 residues. The germline gives CDR1 KGHDR, CDR2 SFDVKD. The V and J ends lost 1 base and 3 bases respectively, with 10 bases between them. This CDR3 is CATSDFNRATDTQYF. CDR3 nucleotide sequence: TGTGCCACCAGTGATTTCAACAGGGCGACAGATACGCAGTATTTT.

The gene calls are TRBV19 and TRBJ2-1; 11 nucleotides align to TRBD2. Germline V CDR1 and CDR2: LNHDA, SQIVND (reference sequence). The CDR3 covers 17 residues. The junction had 6 bases not matched to a gene; V was cut back by 3 bases and J by 2 bases. This CDR3 is CASSMFGTSGPYNEQFF. In DNA form, the CDR3 reads TGTGCCAGTAGTATGTTTGGGACTAGCGGCCCCTACAATGAGCAGTTCTTC.